The present T cell receptor (beta chain) was sequenced within a study of T cells in narcolepsy listed by TCRdb under 2018. Context from the whole study: Patients with narcolepsy type 1 or type 2 (NT1, NT2) and healthy control donors were enrolled in the study. The study used TCR Vbeta sequencing to track clonotypes in blood and CSF while looking for autoreactive T cells in narcolepsy patients that target self-antigens of hypocretin neurons (hypocretin, TRIB2).

Results the study describes overall, beyond this receptor: No sequences matching autoreactive T cell clones were contained in some blood memory CD4+ repertoires from patients and controls. Plots that compared CSF and blood CD4+ T cell clonotypes from the same patient highlighted HCRT-specific and TRIB2-specific autoreactive clonotypes. According to the report, autoreactive clonotypes were detected serially in the blood of the same patients and of different patients, but not in healthy controls. Numbers of sequenced blood memory CD4+ clonotypes were comparable, averaging about 39,000 in patients and about 33,000 in controls.

V sheds 0 bases and J sheds 4 bases, leaving 10 bases between their ends. As encoded in the germline V gene, CDR1 is SGDLS while CDR2 is YYNGEE. The CDR3 covers 14 residues, taking in both the cysteine and the phenylalanine. Just the 42-base CDR3 DNA is kept, in frame starting at base 1. About this clone itself: The antigen this receptor binds is unknown. The sample holds no much larger clone one base away, and base qualities are not on file.

The library relied on the immunoSEQ multiplex PCR assay. TCRdb provides this immuneACCESS table in a form limited to in-frame rearrangements. Some clones are lacking; in checked studies, under half of them reflect an unresolved V gene, and why the rest are absent is not known. The sample table contains under 40,000 clones; only one count was recorded for over 80% of them. The ten largest make up over 0.6% of the sample. For TCR Vbeta sequencing, memory CD4+ T cells were sorted ex vivo from the peripheral blood of both healthy controls and narcolepsy patients. This receptor was identified in a human donor in good health. The sequencing input was memory (CD45RA-) CD4+ T cells from blood. The label giving this sample's cell subset or site can be read as: memory T cells sorted ex vivo from peripheral blood. This receptor chain uses TRBV9 and TRBJ1-2, with the D segment identity uncertain. The CDR3 here reads CASSVVVTPYGYTF. The bases read TGTGCCAGCAGCGTAGTTGTGACACCCTATGGCTACACCTTC.